The sequence of this T cell receptor (beta chain) was determined in a study of blood T cell repertoires in COVID-19 (dated by TCRdb to 2020 to 2021). Regarding the study in general: The collaborator samples originated in the United States, Italy and Spain and spanned the acute and convalescent phases of COVID-19. The material from the prospective study consisted of cDNA or gDNA derived from T cells, B-cell-depleted T cells, or PBMCs. Subjects who had been exposed to COVID-19, were actively infected with it, or had recovered from it provided the deeply sampled blood TCRbeta repertoires that made up the dataset. The repertoires were released in a freely available public database intended as a resource for research on the immune response to SARS-CoV-2. Samples came from the ongoing ImmuneRACE study (first 160 participants) plus 1,254 subjects from 6 global collaborators. Sample metadata almost always included a de-identified subject ID, COVID-19 status, age in years and sex. HLA class I and class II types, where available, came from metadata supplied by the sample provider rather than from assay-based typing.

To note about this clone: This receptor's antigen is unknown. The sample holds no much larger clone one base away, and base qualities are not on file.

The immunoSEQ Assay, a bias-controlled multiplex PCR, was used to amplify TCRbeta CDR3 regions from genomic DNA. On the study's bioinformatics: The number of nucleated cells in each sample was estimated by amplification of reference gene primers within the assay. Sequence reads were collapsed and filtered to measure the absolute abundance of every unique TCRbeta CDR3 rearrangement. For each sample, productive Simpson clonality was calculated by taking the square root of Simpson's diversity index across productive rearrangements. TCRdb re-hosts the immuneACCESS table, in-frame sequences only. Its copies lack some clones; in the studies checked, an unresolved V gene accounts for under half of them, and the cause for the rest is not known. V, J and clone size are those of that table, while D and trimming were read from the DNA. The sample profile shows hundreds of thousands of clones; over 85% of them were found once. Together, the top ten hold around 4% of the sample.

Points the paper makes about the study in general: The amount of clinical and demographic metadata varied by source and participant and was provided uncurated.

V loses 4 bases at its end and J loses 2 bases; junction bases beyond the gene matches: 8. From cysteine to phenylalanine, the CDR3 is 16 amino acids long. CDR3 DNA only is kept here, 48 bases in frame from base 1. CDR1 SGHAT and CDR2 FQNNGV were looked up in the germline V gene. Participants in the prospective study were aged roughly 18 to 100 years, lived in approximately 26 United States geographic areas, and enrolled through a virtual design. To assign participants to cohorts, the prospective study relied on clinical history that participants themselves reported in a screening survey and a study questionnaire. In the prospective study, mobile phlebotomists collected whole blood, serum and a nasopharyngeal or oropharyngeal swab from each participant. Prospective study participants could optionally give additional blood draws and questionnaires over an approximately 2-month period. Before DNA extraction, blood samples from the prospective study were shipped at room temperature or frozen.

The rearrangement combines TRBV11-2 with TRBJ2-1, with 7 central nucleotides matching TRBD2. Sample: PBMCs or T cells enriched from blood (not recorded which). This receptor was obtained from a woman younger than 45 with acute COVID-19. The DNA reads as follows: TGTGCCAGCAGCTATGGGGGGGAGGCGGCCTACAATGAGCAGTTCTTC. This translates into CASSYGGEAAYNEQFF.